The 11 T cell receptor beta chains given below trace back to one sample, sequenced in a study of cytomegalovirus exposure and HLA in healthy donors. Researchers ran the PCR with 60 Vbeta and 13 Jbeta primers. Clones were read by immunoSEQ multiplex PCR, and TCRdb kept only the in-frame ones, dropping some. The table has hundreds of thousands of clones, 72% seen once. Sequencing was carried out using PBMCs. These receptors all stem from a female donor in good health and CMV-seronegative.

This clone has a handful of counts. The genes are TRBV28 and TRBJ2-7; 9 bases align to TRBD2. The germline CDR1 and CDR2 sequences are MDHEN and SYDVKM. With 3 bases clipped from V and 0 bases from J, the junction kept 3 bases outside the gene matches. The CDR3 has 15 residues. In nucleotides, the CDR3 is TGTGCCAGCAGTTTGGCGGGAGGGCCCTCCTACGAGCAGTACTTC. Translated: CASSLAGGPSYEQYF.

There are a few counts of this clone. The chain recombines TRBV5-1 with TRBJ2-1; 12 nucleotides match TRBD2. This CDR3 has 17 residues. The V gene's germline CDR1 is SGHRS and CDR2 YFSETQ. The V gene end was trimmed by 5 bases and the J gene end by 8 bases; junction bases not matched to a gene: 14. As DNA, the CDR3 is TGCGCCAGCAGTTATCTAGCGGGAGGGCCCCAGGGGGATGAGCAGTTCTTC. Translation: CASSYLAGGPQGDEQFF.

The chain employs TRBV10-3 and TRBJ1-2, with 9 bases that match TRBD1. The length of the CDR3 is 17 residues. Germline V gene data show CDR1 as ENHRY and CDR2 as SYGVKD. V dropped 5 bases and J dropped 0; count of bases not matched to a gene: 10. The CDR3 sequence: CAISPGTGKGANYGYTF. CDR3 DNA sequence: TGTGCCATCAGTCCCGGGACAGGGAAGGGAGCTAACTATGGCTACACCTTC.

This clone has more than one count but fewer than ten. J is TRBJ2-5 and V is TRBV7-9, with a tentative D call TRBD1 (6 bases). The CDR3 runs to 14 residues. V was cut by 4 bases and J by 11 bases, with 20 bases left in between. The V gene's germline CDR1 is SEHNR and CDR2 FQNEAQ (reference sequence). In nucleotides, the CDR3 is TGTGCCAGCAGCTCTCCCCCAGGGGCGCGAGAGCAGTACTTC. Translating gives CASSSPPGAREQYF. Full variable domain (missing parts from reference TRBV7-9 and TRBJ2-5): DTGVSQNPRHKITKRGQNVTFRCDPISEHNRLYWYRQTLGQGPEFLTYFQNEAQLEKSRLLSDRFSAERPKGSFSTLEIQRTEQGDSAMYLCASSSPPGAREQYFGPGTRLLVL.

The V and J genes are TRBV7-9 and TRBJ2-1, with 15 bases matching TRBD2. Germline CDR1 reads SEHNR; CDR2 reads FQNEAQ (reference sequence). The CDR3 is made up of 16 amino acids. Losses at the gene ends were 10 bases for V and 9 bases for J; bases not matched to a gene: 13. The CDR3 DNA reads TGTGCCATCATTGTGCCGGGGACTAGCGGGGGGAGTGAGCAGTTCTTC. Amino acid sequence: CAIIVPGTSGGSEQFF.

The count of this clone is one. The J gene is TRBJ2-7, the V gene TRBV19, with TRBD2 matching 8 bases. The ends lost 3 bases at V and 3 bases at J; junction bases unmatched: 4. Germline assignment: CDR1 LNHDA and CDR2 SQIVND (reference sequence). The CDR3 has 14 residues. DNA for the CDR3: TGTGCCAGTAGTATCTTGGGGACTAGCTACGAGCAGTACTTC. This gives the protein CASSILGTSYEQYF.

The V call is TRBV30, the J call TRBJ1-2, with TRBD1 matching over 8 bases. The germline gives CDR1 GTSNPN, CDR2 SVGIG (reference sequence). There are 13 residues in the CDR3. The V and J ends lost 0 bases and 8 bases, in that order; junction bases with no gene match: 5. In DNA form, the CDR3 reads TGTGCCTGGAGTGTAATAACAGGGGGGGGCTACACCTTC. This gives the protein CAWSVITGGGYTF.

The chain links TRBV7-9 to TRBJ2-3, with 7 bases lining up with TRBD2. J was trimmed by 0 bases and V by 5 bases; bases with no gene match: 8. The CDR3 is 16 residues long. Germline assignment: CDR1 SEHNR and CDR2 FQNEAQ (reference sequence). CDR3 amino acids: CASSQRGSLSTDTQYF. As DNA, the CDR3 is TGTGCCAGCAGCCAACGCGGGAGCTTAAGCACAGATACGCAGTATTTT.

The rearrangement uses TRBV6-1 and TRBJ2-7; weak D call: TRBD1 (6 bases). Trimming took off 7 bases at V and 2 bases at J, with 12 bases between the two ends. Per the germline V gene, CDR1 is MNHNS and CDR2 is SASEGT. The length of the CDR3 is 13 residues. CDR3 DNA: TGTGCCAGCACCTGGACAGTTGCCTACGAGCAGTACTTC. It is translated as CASTWTVAYEQYF.

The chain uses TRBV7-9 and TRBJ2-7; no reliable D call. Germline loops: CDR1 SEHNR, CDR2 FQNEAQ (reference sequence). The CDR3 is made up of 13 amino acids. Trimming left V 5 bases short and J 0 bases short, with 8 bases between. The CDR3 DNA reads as TGTGCCAGCAGCCCGCACAGCTCCTACGAGCAGTACTTC. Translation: CASSPHSSYEQYF. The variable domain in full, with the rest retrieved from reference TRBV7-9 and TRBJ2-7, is DTGVSQNPRHKITKRGQNVTFRCDPISEHNRLYWYRQTLGQGPEFLTYFQNEAQLEKSRLLSDRFSAERPKGSFSTLEIQRTEQGDSAMYLCASSPHSSYEQYFGPGTRLTVT.

The CDR3 region is CASRERGQGGYTF. The CDR3 nucleotides are TGTGCCAGCAGGGAGAGGGGACAAGGCGGCTACACCTTC. The J gene is TRBJ1-2, the V gene TRBV27; a possible D gene is TRBD1 (6 bases). Germline V gene sequence: CDR1 MNHEY, CDR2 SMNVEV (reference sequence). The CDR3 loop spans 13 amino acids. V was shortened by 6 bases and J by 8 bases, with 16 bases between the two germline ends.